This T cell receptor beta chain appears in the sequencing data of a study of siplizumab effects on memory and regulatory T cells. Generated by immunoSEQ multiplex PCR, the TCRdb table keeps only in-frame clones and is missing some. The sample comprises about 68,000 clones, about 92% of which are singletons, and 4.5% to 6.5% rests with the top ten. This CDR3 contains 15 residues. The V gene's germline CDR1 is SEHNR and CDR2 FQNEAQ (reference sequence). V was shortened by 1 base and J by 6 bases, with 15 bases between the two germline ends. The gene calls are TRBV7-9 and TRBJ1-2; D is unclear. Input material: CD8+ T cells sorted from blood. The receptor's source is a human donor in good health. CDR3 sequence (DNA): TGTGCCAGCAGCTTAGGTATATCGGGTGTGGATGGCTACACCTTC. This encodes CASSLGISGVDGYTF.